These T cell receptor beta chains were read from a single sample in a study of blood T cell repertoires in COVID-19. Some clones are missing from TCRdb's copy, which holds only in-frame ones; the method was immunoSEQ multiplex PCR. The sample includes under 40,000 clones, about 87% of them seen just once. The source material was peripheral blood. The receptors come from an elderly man with active COVID-19. Both conserved end residues are part of each CDR3. D genes are given only for firm matches. Not all rows give a size; the values are once, few, many and, for expanded clones, a class.

TRBJ1-2 | TRBD1 | TRBV27 | once | CASSLGPGQGYGYTF | TGTGCCAGCAGTTTAGGACCGGGACAGGGCTATGGCTACACCTTC
TRBJ2-7 | TRBD1 | TRBV29-1 | . | CSVPGQGGKYF | TGCAGCGTGCCTGGACAGGGAGGAAAGTACTTC
TRBJ1-1 | . | TRBV7-2 | . | CASESQGGLGTEAFF | TGTGCCAGCGAGAGTCAGGGAGGTTTAGGCACTGAAGCTTTCTTT
TRBJ1-1 | TRBD1 | TRBV10-2 | few | CASGRGQGTEAFF | TGCGCCAGCGGACGGGGACAGGGCACTGAAGCTTTCTTT
TRBJ1-2 | . | TRBV30 | . | CAWSVAAGTMGGGYTF | TGTGCCTGGAGTGTCGCCGCCGGAACCATGGGGGGTGGCTACACCTTC
TRBJ2-5 | TRBD2 | TRBV5-1 | . | CASSGFISGRRETQYF | TGCGCCAGCAGTGGATTCATTAGCGGGAGAAGAGAGACCCAGTACTTC
TRBJ1-5 | . | TRBV6-2/TRBV6-3 | . | CASSYGGNNQPQHF | TGTGCCAGCAGTTACGGGGGGAACAATCAGCCCCAGCATTTT
TRBJ2-1 | TRBD2 | TRBV11-3 | . | CASSLAGGLEQFF | TGTGCCAGCAGCTTAGCGGGAGGGCTTGAGCAGTTCTTC
TRBJ2-1 | TRBD2 | TRBV3-1/TRBV3-2 | . | CASSQDLTSGRGNEQFF | TGTGCCAGCAGCCAAGATCTTACTAGCGGGAGAGGCAATGAGCAGTTCTTC
TRBJ2-7 | TRBD1 | TRBV10-2 | . | CASSEVGTGAYEQYF | TGCGCCAGCAGTGAAGTAGGGACAGGGGCCTACGAGCAGTACTTC
TRBJ2-4 | TRBD1 | TRBV19 | . | CASSRLRTGRNIQYF | TGTGCCAGTAGTAGGCTGCGGACAGGGAGAAACATTCAGTACTTC
TRBJ2-3 | . | TRBV9 | . | CASSPGVGGGTDTQYF | TGTGCCAGCAGCCCAGGGGTAGGGGGGGGCACAGATACGCAGTATTTT
TRBJ1-3 | . | TRBV6-1 | . | CASSEAGIGAPGNTIYF | TGTGCCAGCAGTGAAGCGGGTATTGGGGCGCCCGGAAACACCATATATTTT
TRBJ2-2 | . | TRBV3-1/TRBV3-2 | . | CASSQDRVGYTGELFF | TGTGCCAGCAGCCAAGACCGGGTCGGATACACCGGGGAGCTGTTTTTT
TRBJ1-2 | . | TRBV28 | . | CASSPNGGLTDPNYGYTF | TGTGCCAGCAGCCCAAATGGAGGTCTAACAGACCCAAACTATGGCTACACCTTC
TRBJ1-1 | TRBD1 | TRBV10-1 | . | CASSDRRDRNTEAFF | TGCGCCAGCAGTGATCGCCGGGACAGAAACACTGAAGCTTTCTTT
TRBJ2-7 | TRBD2 | TRBV27 | . | CARAGGGYSYEQYF | TGTGCCAGGGCGGGCGGGGGGTACTCCTACGAGCAGTACTTC
TRBJ2-7 | TRBD1 | TRBV6-1 | few | CASSEGQGVSSYEQYF | TGTGCCAGCAGTGAAGGGCAGGGGGTGAGCTCCTACGAGCAGTACTTC
TRBJ1-5 | TRBD1 | TRBV30 | . | CAWKDRGFNQPQHF | TGTGCCTGGAAGGACAGGGGTTTCAATCAGCCCCAGCATTTT
TRBJ1-2 | . | TRBV29-1 | . | CSVREGVGGYTF | TGCAGTGTGAGGGAGGGAGTTGGTGGCTACACCTTC
TRBJ2-3 | TRBD2 | TRBV24-1 | . | CATSDPGLAGGPDTQYF | TGTGCCACCAGTGATCCCGGACTAGCGGGAGGGCCTGATACGCAGTATTTT
TRBJ1-2 | TRBD1 | TRBV11-2 | few | CASSLGQGALGGGYTF | TGTGCCAGCAGCCTAGGGCAGGGGGCGCTTGGAGGGGGCTACACCTTC
TRBJ1-5 | TRBD1 | TRBV28 | few | CAIQTGGRGQPQHF | TGTGCCATCCAGACAGGGGGTAGGGGTCAGCCCCAGCATTTT
TRBJ2-5 | TRBD1 | TRBV10-2 | . | CASGWTGPETQYF | TGCGCCAGCGGGTGGACAGGCCCAGAGACCCAGTACTTC
TRBJ1-1 | . | TRBV19 | . | CASSPGLMNTEAFF | TGTGCCAGTAGCCCAGGGCTCATGAACACTGAAGCTTTCTTT
TRBJ2-7 | . | TRBV30 | large | CAWSVTGLVYEQYF | TGTGCCTGGAGTGTAACAGGGCTAGTCTACGAGCAGTACTTC
TRBJ2-7 | . | TRBV12-3/TRBV12-4 | few | CASSKGLQYEQYF | TGTGCCAGCAGTAAGGGACTCCAATACGAGCAGTACTTC
TRBJ2-7 | TRBD2 | TRBV28 | few | CASTQLAGALGEQYF | TGTGCCAGCACCCAACTAGCGGGAGCGCTCGGCGAGCAGTACTTC
TRBJ1-4 | TRBD1 | TRBV2 | . | CASSETGLFNEKLFF | TGTGCCAGCAGTGAGACAGGGCTGTTTAATGAAAAACTGTTTTTT
TRBJ2-5 | . | TRBV5-1 | once | CASSLDGLVQETQYF | TGCGCCAGCAGCTTGGATGGACTGGTACAAGAGACCCAGTACTTC